Listed below are T cell receptor beta chains from one sample, sequenced in a study of identical twins. TCRdb processed the 5' RACE reads anew with MiXCR; each CDR3 protein has one entry. Here the sample spans approximately 700,000 distinct CDR3 sequences, about 20% being singletons. These same records also appear under a second study, on T cells expressing NK-cell markers.

Sequenced: PBMCs. The source is a woman aged 18-29 years in good health. The CDR3 runs from the conserved cysteine through the conserved F or W. Each record gives: D gene, clone size, V gene, J gene, CDR3 protein, CDR3 DNA. D genes are given only for firm matches. Expanded clones are given a class, and other clones once, few, many or no size at all.

D: .; size: few; V: TRBV10-3; J: TRBJ2-3; CDR3: CAISERGGTDTQYF; DNA: TGTGCCATCAGTGAGAGGGGCGGCACAGATACGCAGTATTTT
D: TRBD1; size: few; V: TRBV29-1; J: TRBJ2-3; CDR3: CSVEDRETDTQYF; DNA: TGCAGCGTCGAAGACAGGGAAACAGATACGCAGTATTTT
D: .; size: few; V: TRBV6-6; J: TRBJ2-5; CDR3: CASTPGLGETQYF; DNA: TGTGCCAGCACACCCGGGCTGGGAGAGACCCAGTACTTC
D: .; size: few; V: TRBV7-8; J: TRBJ2-7; CDR3: CASSLRDAAHEQYF; DNA: TGTGCCAGCAGTTTAAGGGATGCCGCGCACGAGCAGTACTTC
D: .; size: few; V: TRBV2; J: TRBJ2-3; CDR3: CASSVWSPSTDTQYF; DNA: TGTGCCAGCAGTGTGTGGAGTCCTAGCACAGATACGCAGTATTTT
D: .; size: few; V: TRBV27; J: TRBJ2-7; CDR3: CASSLLSQGRSYEQYF; DNA: TGTGCCAGCAGTTTATTGTCGCAGGGGCGATCCTACGAGCAGTACTTC
D: .; size: few; V: TRBV29-1; J: TRBJ1-1; CDR3: CSVEDQVNTEAFF; DNA: TGCAGCGTTGAAGACCAAGTGAACACTGAAGCTTTCTTT
D: .; size: .; V: TRBV18; J: TRBJ2-3; CDR3: CASLDKEVRLDTQYF; DNA: TGTGCCAGCTTAGACAAGGAAGTGCGACTTGATACGCAGTATTTT
D: TRBD1; size: few; V: TRBV12-3/TRBV12-4; J: TRBJ2-2; CDR3: CASRPHRGNTGELFF; DNA: TGTGCCAGCAGACCCCACAGGGGGAACACCGGGGAGCTGTTTTTT
D: .; size: .; V: TRBV5-6; J: TRBJ1-4; CDR3: CASSRGGVDEKLFF; DNA: TGTGCCAGCAGCCGAGGAGGGGTGGATGAAAAACTGTTTTTT
D: TRBD2; size: .; V: TRBV29-1; J: TRBJ2-6; CDR3: CSVERSGGSRSSGANVLTF; DNA: TGCAGCGTTGAGCGTAGCGGGGGGTCACGGAGCTCTGGGGCCAACGTCCTGACTTTC
D: .; size: .; V: TRBV12-3/TRBV12-4; J: TRBJ2-7; CDR3: CASSFSSTEQYF; DNA: TGTGCCAGCAGTTTCTCGAGTACCGAGCAGTACTTC
D: .; size: .; V: TRBV10-3; J: TRBJ2-1; CDR3: CAISAAKSPNEQFF; DNA: TGTGCCATAAGTGCGGCAAAATCGCCTAATGAGCAGTTCTTC
D: .; size: .; V: TRBV9; J: TRBJ1-2; CDR3: CASSPSIGMNGYTF; DNA: TGTGCCAGCAGCCCCTCGATCGGGATGAATGGCTACACCTTC
D: .; size: few; V: TRBV29-1; J: TRBJ1-1; CDR3: CSVRVIGNTEAFF; DNA: TGCAGCGTCAGAGTTATCGGGAACACTGAAGCTTTCTTT
D: .; size: .; V: TRBV5-6; J: TRBJ1-5; CDR3: CASSLARETDNQPQHF; DNA: TGTGCCAGCAGCTTGGCGCGGGAGACAGACAATCAGCCCCAGCATTTT
D: .; size: .; V: TRBV6-1; J: TRBJ2-2; CDR3: CASSAGTSNTGELFF; DNA: TGTGCCAGCAGCGCCGGGACTTCGAACACCGGGGAGCTGTTTTTT
D: TRBD1; size: few; V: TRBV6-1; J: TRBJ1-3; CDR3: CASRTGSEHTIYF; DNA: TGTGCCAGCCGGACAGGATCGGAGCACACCATATATTTT